The present T cell receptor (beta chain) was sequenced within a study of long-term antiretroviral therapy in people with HIV. The study, taken as a whole, reports: Increased diversity was seen after ART, yet it remained lower than in transplant donor controls. Clones showing expansion before ART dominated the repertoire at all time points.

At survey level, the immunoSEQ assay was run in its v3.0 version. Sequencing was designed to cover about 40,000-55,000 T-cell genomes in each sample. The assay was immunoSEQ multiplex PCR, and TCRdb's table has in-frame clones only and misses some. The repertoire holds more than 25,000 clones, with about 88% as singletons. Looked up from germline, CDR1 is MNHNS and CDR2 is SASEGT. The CDR3 is 14 amino acids. V lost 6 bases and J lost 2, with 12 bases in between. To note about this clone: The target antigen is unknown.

The chain carries TRBV6-1 and TRBJ2-3; D gene uncertain. The TCR was taken from a man aged 50 to 59 with HIV. Sequencing was performed on unsorted PBMCs, taken around 5 years before starting antiretroviral therapy. The CDR3 loop reads CASRNRPTTDTQYF. CDR3 DNA: TGTGCCAGCAGGAACAGACCGACCACAGATACGCAGTATTTT.